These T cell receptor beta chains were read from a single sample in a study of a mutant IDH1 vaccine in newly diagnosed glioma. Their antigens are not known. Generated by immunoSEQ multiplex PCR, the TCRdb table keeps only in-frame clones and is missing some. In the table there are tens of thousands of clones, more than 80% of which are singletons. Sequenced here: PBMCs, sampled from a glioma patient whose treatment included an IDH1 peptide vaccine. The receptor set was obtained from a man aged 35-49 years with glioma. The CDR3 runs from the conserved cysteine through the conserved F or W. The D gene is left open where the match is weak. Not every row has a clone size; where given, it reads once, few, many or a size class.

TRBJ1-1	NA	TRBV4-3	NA	TGCGCCAGCAGCCAAGATCGAGGCACCTTCACTGAAGCTTTCTTT	CASSQDRGTFTEAFF
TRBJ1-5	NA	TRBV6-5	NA	TGTGCCAGCAGTCGGGGGATCGACCAGCCCCAGCATTTT	CASSRGIDQPQHF
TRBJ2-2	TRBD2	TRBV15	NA	TGTGCCACCAGCCCTTGGCCAGCGGGAGGCTCCGGGGAGCTGTTTTTT	CATSPWPAGGSGELFF
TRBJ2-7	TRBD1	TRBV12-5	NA	TGTGCTAGTGGACTGGGGACAGGGGGCTACGAGCAGTACTTC	CASGLGTGGYEQYF
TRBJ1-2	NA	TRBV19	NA	TGTGCCAGTAGTACTACAGGGAGCGGGGCTAACTATGGCTACACCTTC	CASSTTGSGANYGYTF
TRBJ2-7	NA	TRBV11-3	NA	TGTGCCACCCTAGGTATCGGGGGCTTAAGCTCCTACGAGCAGTACTTC	CATLGIGGLSSYEQYF
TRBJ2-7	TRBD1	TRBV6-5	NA	TGTGCCAGCAGTCGACAGGGTGGTAACGAGCAGTACTTC	CASSRQGGNEQYF
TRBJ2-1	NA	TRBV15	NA	TGTGCCACCGGAGCCGGGCCCCCCCCCAATGAGCAGTTCTTC	CATGAGPPPNEQFF
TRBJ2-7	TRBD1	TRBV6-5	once	TGTGCCAGCAGTCCACAGGGGAACGAGCAGTACTTC	CASSPQGNEQYF
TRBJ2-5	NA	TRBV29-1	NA	TGCAGCGTTGGGGGGCGCGAGACCCAGTACTTC	CSVGGRETQYF
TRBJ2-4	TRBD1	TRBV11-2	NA	TGTGCCAGCAGCTTACATTCAGGGGGTCTAGCCAAAAACATTCAGTACTTC	CASSLHSGGLAKNIQYF
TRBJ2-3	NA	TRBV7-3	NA	TGTGCCAGCAGCTTTTCCCACACAGATACGCAGTATTTT	CASSFSHTDTQYF
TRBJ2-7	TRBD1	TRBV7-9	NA	TGTGCCAGCTCAGCTTACCAGGGGGACGAGCAGTACTTC	CASSAYQGDEQYF
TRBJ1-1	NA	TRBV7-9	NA	TGTGCCAGCAGTTCAGATATCATGAACACTGAAGCTTTCTTT	CASSSDIMNTEAFF
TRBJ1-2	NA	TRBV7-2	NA	TGTGCCAGCAGCTCACAGGGTGGCCCCTATGGCTACACCTTC	CASSSQGGPYGYTF
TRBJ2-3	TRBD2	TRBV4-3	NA	TGCGCCAGCAGCCAAGATGTGGCTAGCGGGTGGGGGGCAGATACGCAGTATTTT	CASSQDVASGWGADTQYF
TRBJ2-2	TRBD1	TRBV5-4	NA	TGTGCCAGCAGCAGTCGGACAGGGGCCGGGGAGCTGTTTTTT	CASSSRTGAGELFF
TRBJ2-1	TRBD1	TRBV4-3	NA	TGCGCCAGCAGCCACCAAGCCGGGACAGGGAGCAGTGAGCAGTTCTTC	CASSHQAGTGSSEQFF
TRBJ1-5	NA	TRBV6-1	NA	TGTGCCAGCAGGCTGGAACTTAGCAATCAGCCCCAGCATTTT	CASRLELSNQPQHF
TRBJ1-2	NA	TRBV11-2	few	TGTGCCAGCAGCTTAGGCGGGTCAGGGCGGGTCTATGGCTACACCTTC	CASSLGGSGRVYGYTF
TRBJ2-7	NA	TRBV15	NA	TGTGCCACCAGCAGACACCCCCCCCGGGATCGCTCCTACGAGCAGTACTTC	CATSRHPPRDRSYEQYF
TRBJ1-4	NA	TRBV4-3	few	TGCGCCAGCAGCCAAGATCAGGCCCTTGGAGAAAAACTGTTTTTT	CASSQDQALGEKLFF
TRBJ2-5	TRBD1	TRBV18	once	TGTGCCAGCTCACCGACAGGGGGTCAGAGATGGACCCAGTACTTC	CASSPTGGQRWTQYF
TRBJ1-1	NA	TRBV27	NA	TGTGCCAGCAGTCCACGACAAGCCCCGGGTGAAGCTTTCTTT	CASSPRQAPGEAFF
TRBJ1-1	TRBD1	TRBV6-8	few	TGTGCCAGCTTCGGACAGGGAGGTGGGAACACTGAAGCTTTCTTT	CASFGQGGGNTEAFF
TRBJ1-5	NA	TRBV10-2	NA	TGCGCCAGCAGTGCCGGCAATCAGCCCCAGCATTTT	CASSAGNQPQHF
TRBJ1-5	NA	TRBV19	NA	TGTGCCAGTAGTTTGGACGGGGGTAAGCCCCAGCATTTT	CASSLDGGKPQHF
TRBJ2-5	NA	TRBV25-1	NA	TGTGCCAGCAGTTTTCCGCGGCAGGGTCTCTCGGAGACCCAGTACTTC	CASSFPRQGLSETQYF
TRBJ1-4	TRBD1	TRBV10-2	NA	TGCGCCAGCAGTGAAGGGACAGAGGCAACTAATGAAAAACTGTTTTTT	CASSEGTEATNEKLFF
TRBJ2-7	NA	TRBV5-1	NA	TGCGCCAGCAGCTTGGACAGGGTTGGCGAGCAGTACTTC	CASSLDRVGEQYF
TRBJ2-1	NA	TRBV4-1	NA	TGCGCCAGCAGCAGAACAGGAGACTCCTACAATGAGCAGTTCTTC	CASSRTGDSYNEQFF
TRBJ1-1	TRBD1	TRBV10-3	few	TGTGCCATCAGGGGGACAGGCGGAAAGAACACTGAAGCTTTCTTT	CAIRGTGGKNTEAFF
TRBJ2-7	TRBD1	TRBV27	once	TGTGCCAGCAGGCCTACGACAGGGGCGGTAAACGAGCAGTACTTC	CASRPTTGAVNEQYF
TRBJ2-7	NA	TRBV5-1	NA	TGCGCCAGCTACCTGACGGACCCGTCTGAGCAGTACTTC	CASYLTDPSEQYF
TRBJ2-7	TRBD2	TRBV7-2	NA	TGTGCCAGCAGCGAGACTAGCGGGGGGAGGTTTAGCGAGCAGTACTTC	CASSETSGGRFSEQYF
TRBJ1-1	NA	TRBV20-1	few	TGCAGTGCCACCCACCCGACTGAAGCTTTCTTT	CSATHPTEAFF
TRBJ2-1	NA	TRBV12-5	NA	TGTGCTAGTGGTTGGGGGACTGAAGAGCAGTTCTTC	CASGWGTEEQFF
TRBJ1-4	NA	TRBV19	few	TGTGCCACGGGGGCGAGGAGAAGTGAAAAACTGTTTTTT	CATGARRSEKLFF
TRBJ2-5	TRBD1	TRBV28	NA	TGTGCCAGCAGTTTGACAGGGCGGGAAGAGACCCAGTACTTC	CASSLTGREETQYF
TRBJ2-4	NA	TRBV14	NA	TGTGCCAGCAGCCCCCGCCGGCTAGCCAAAAACATTCAGTACTTC	CASSPRRLAKNIQYF
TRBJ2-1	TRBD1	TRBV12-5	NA	TGTGCTAGTGCCCGTTCGGCGGTAGACAGGGTAGGTGTACACGATGAGCAGTTCTTC	CASARSAVDRVGVHDEQFF
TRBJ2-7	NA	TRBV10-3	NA	TGTGCCATCAGTGCCTCCCCGGGTCCAGAATACGAGCAGTACTTC	CAISASPGPEYEQYF